Sequencing of this T cell receptor beta chain was carried out in a study of blood T cell repertoires in COVID-19. In the study overall: Sites across the United States, Italy and Spain contributed samples from acute and convalescent COVID-19. Nucleic acid was either cDNA or gDNA, and it came from T cells, B-cell-depleted T cells, or PBMCs.

The Seattle patients, enrolled during active infection, were followed longitudinally. Germline CDR1 is LGHDT and CDR2 is YNNKEL (reference sequence). CDR3 size: 16 residues. Trimming stripped 0 bases from V and 0 bases from J, with 10 bases between. Original analysis: Reference gene primer amplification in the assay estimated nucleated cell counts. Data came from immunoSEQ multiplex PCR; TCRdb stores just in-frame clones and leaves some out. V, J and clone size reflect that table, while D and trimming were determined from the DNA. The sample lists some 520,000 clones, 75% to 90% occurring once. Sequenced sample: peripheral blood. This chain connects TRBV3-1 (or the pseudogene TRBV3-2) to TRBJ2-3; perhaps TRBD1 as D (7 bases). This sequence originates from a man younger than 35 with COVID-19, enrolled during active disease. Here the CDR3 reads CASSQDPGGSTDTQYF. The CDR3 DNA reads as TGTGCCAGCAGCCAAGATCCAGGGGGGAGCACAGATACGCAGTATTTT.